A selection of T cell receptor beta chains follows, all from one sample in a study of shared clonotypes between healthy human individuals. The protocol was immunoSEQ multiplex PCR, while the TCRdb copy is restricted to in-frame clones and leaves out a portion. There are about 510,000 clones in the sample; about 75% occur only once, and around an eighth lies in the top ten. Sequences were obtained from PBMCs. Source of these receptors: a woman in her thirties or forties in good health. Some clones in this sample may be carry-over from other donors' samples. Both conserved end residues are part of each CDR3. A D gene is named only where the DNA matches it firmly. Not every row has a clone size; where given, it reads once, few, many or a size class.

v_gene: TRBV30
abundance: -
d_gene: TRBD2
j_gene: TRBJ2-2
CDR3nt: TGTGCCTGGAGTCAGGACGGCGTAGCGGGAGGGGACACCGGGGAGCTGTTTTTT
CDR3aa: CAWSQDGVAGGDTGELFF

v_gene: TRBV28
abundance: -
d_gene: -
j_gene: TRBJ1-3
CDR3nt: TGTGCCAGCAGCACCCGGACAGCTGGAAACACCATATATTTT
CDR3aa: CASSTRTAGNTIYF

v_gene: TRBV4-2
abundance: -
d_gene: TRBD1
j_gene: TRBJ2-2
CDR3nt: TGTGCCAGCAGCTCAGACCGGAACAGGGGGCGTACCGGGGAGCTGTTTTTT
CDR3aa: CASSSDRNRGRTGELFF

v_gene: TRBV5-4
abundance: -
d_gene: -
j_gene: TRBJ1-2
CDR3nt: TGTGCCAGCAGCTTGACTTCGGGTAGAGATGGCTACACCTTC
CDR3aa: CASSLTSGRDGYTF

v_gene: TRBV7-3
abundance: few
d_gene: -
j_gene: TRBJ1-5
CDR3nt: TGTGCCAGCAGCTGGGGCGGACCGTCAATTGACCAGCCCCAGCATTTT
CDR3aa: CASSWGGPSIDQPQHF

v_gene: TRBV5-6
abundance: -
d_gene: -
j_gene: TRBJ2-7
CDR3nt: TGTGCCAGCAGCGTTGGACGGACCTACGAGCAGTACTTC
CDR3aa: CASSVGRTYEQYF

v_gene: TRBV4-2
abundance: -
d_gene: TRBD2
j_gene: TRBJ2-7
CDR3nt: TGTGCCAGCAGCCAAGCGGCTAGCGGGAGTCTGGACTACGAGCAGTACTTC
CDR3aa: CASSQAASGSLDYEQYF

v_gene: TRBV6-1
abundance: -
d_gene: TRBD1
j_gene: TRBJ2-7
CDR3nt: TGTGCCAGCAGTGGGCCGACAGGGCCTGGGTACGAGCAGTACTTC
CDR3aa: CASSGPTGPGYEQYF

v_gene: TRBV28
abundance: -
d_gene: -
j_gene: TRBJ2-3
CDR3nt: TGTGCCAGCAGTTCCCGTCTTGGCCCTACGCAGTATTTT
CDR3aa: CASSSRLGPTQYF

v_gene: TRBV6-1
abundance: -
d_gene: -
j_gene: TRBJ2-2
CDR3nt: TGTGCCAGCAGAAAACCTTACTCGAACACCGGGGAGCTGTTTTTT
CDR3aa: CASRKPYSNTGELFF

v_gene: TRBV28
abundance: -
d_gene: -
j_gene: TRBJ1-1
CDR3nt: TGTGCCAGCAGGGGGTCGAACACTGAAGCTTTCTTT
CDR3aa: CASRGSNTEAFF

v_gene: TRBV7-8
abundance: few
d_gene: TRBD1
j_gene: TRBJ2-7
CDR3nt: TGTGCCAGCAGCTTAGATCGGGACAGGGGATACGAGCAGTACTTC
CDR3aa: CASSLDRDRGYEQYF

v_gene: TRBV7-9
abundance: -
d_gene: -
j_gene: TRBJ1-4
CDR3nt: TGTGCCAGCAGAGGGGGGGAGAATGAAAAACTGTTTTTT
CDR3aa: CASRGGENEKLFF

v_gene: TRBV6-5
abundance: -
d_gene: -
j_gene: TRBJ1-1
CDR3nt: TGTGCCAGCAGTTATCGGTATGACACTGAAGCTTTCTTT
CDR3aa: CASSYRYDTEAFF

v_gene: TRBV6-6
abundance: -
d_gene: -
j_gene: TRBJ1-1
CDR3nt: TGTGCCAGCAGTCCGAGGATGCTGGCCATTGAAGCTTTCTTT
CDR3aa: CASSPRMLAIEAFF

v_gene: TRBV2
abundance: once
d_gene: TRBD1
j_gene: TRBJ2-3
CDR3nt: TGTGCCAGCAGTGCACAGGGGGGTAGCACAGATACGCAGTATTTT
CDR3aa: CASSAQGGSTDTQYF

v_gene: TRBV7-3
abundance: -
d_gene: -
j_gene: TRBJ2-1
CDR3nt: TGTGCCAGCAGCGAAGGGGCGGGACCACACAATGAGCAGTTCTTC
CDR3aa: CASSEGAGPHNEQFF

v_gene: TRBV11-1
abundance: -
d_gene: -
j_gene: TRBJ1-5
CDR3nt: TGTGCCAGCAGCTTTTTCGGAAATCAGCCCCAGCATTTT
CDR3aa: CASSFFGNQPQHF

v_gene: TRBV19
abundance: -
d_gene: TRBD2
j_gene: TRBJ2-1
CDR3nt: TGTGCCAGTAGTATTCTAGCGGGATGGAATGAGCAGTTCTTC
CDR3aa: CASSILAGWNEQFF

v_gene: TRBV10-3
abundance: -
d_gene: -
j_gene: TRBJ2-3
CDR3nt: TGTGCCATCAGTGTTAGTAGCACAGATACGCAGTATTTT
CDR3aa: CAISVSSTDTQYF

v_gene: TRBV4-3
abundance: -
d_gene: -
j_gene: TRBJ1-5
CDR3nt: TGCGCCAGCAGCCAAGATCCGGGACCGAATAGCAATCAGCCCCAGCATTTT
CDR3aa: CASSQDPGPNSNQPQHF

v_gene: TRBV30
abundance: -
d_gene: -
j_gene: TRBJ1-1
CDR3nt: TGTGCCTGGAGACTAGGGGAGGACACTGAAGCTTTCTTT
CDR3aa: CAWRLGEDTEAFF

v_gene: TRBV7-6
abundance: -
d_gene: -
j_gene: TRBJ2-2
CDR3nt: TGTGCCAGCAGCGCACAGGGGGGGTCCGGGGAGCTGTTTTTT
CDR3aa: CASSAQGGSGELFF

v_gene: TRBV9
abundance: -
d_gene: -
j_gene: TRBJ2-5
CDR3nt: TGTGCCAGCAGCGGGAGGCTTGAGACCCAGTACTTC
CDR3aa: CASSGRLETQYF

v_gene: TRBV10-3
abundance: -
d_gene: -
j_gene: TRBJ1-4
CDR3nt: TGTGCCATCAGTCCAGCCGGGACTAATGAAAAACTGTTTTTT
CDR3aa: CAISPAGTNEKLFF

v_gene: TRBV9
abundance: -
d_gene: TRBD2
j_gene: TRBJ2-3
CDR3nt: TGTGCCAGCAGCGTAGGATCGAGTAGCGGGAGGTCGACAGATACGCAGTATTTT
CDR3aa: CASSVGSSSGRSTDTQYF

v_gene: TRBV30
abundance: -
d_gene: -
j_gene: TRBJ1-4
CDR3nt: TGTGCCTGGTCCCCTCCGGACAGCTTGAATGAAAAACTGTTTTTT
CDR3aa: CAWSPPDSLNEKLFF

v_gene: TRBV6-6
abundance: once
d_gene: -
j_gene: TRBJ2-7
CDR3nt: TGTGCCAGCAGTTACCCCCTACAGGGCCTCGAGCAGTACTTC
CDR3aa: CASSYPLQGLEQYF

v_gene: TRBV10-3
abundance: -
d_gene: -
j_gene: TRBJ2-3
CDR3nt: TGTGCCATCAGTGACGTCGGGGGGCCAGATACGCAGTATTTT
CDR3aa: CAISDVGGPDTQYF

v_gene: TRBV9
abundance: -
d_gene: -
j_gene: TRBJ2-3
CDR3nt: TGTGCCAGCAGCGCCTCCGGGTCCATCACAGATACGCAGTATTTT
CDR3aa: CASSASGSITDTQYF

v_gene: TRBV19
abundance: -
d_gene: -
j_gene: TRBJ2-7
CDR3nt: TGTGCCAGTAGGGCAGGGCAAAACTCCTACGAGCAGTACTTC
CDR3aa: CASRAGQNSYEQYF

v_gene: TRBV30
abundance: few
d_gene: TRBD2
j_gene: TRBJ2-7
CDR3nt: TGTGCCGTTAGCGGGAGGGCCTCTTACGAGCAGTACTTC
CDR3aa: CAVSGRASYEQYF

v_gene: TRBV5-1
abundance: -
d_gene: TRBD1
j_gene: TRBJ1-5
CDR3nt: TGCGCCAGCAGCGTCGGGACAGGGGGCTCCGATCAGCCCCAGCATTTT
CDR3aa: CASSVGTGGSDQPQHF

v_gene: TRBV4-3
abundance: -
d_gene: TRBD2
j_gene: TRBJ2-1
CDR3nt: TGCGCCAGCAGCCAAGACCCGGGAGGGCTCTACAATGAGCAGTTCTTC
CDR3aa: CASSQDPGGLYNEQFF

v_gene: TRBV28
abundance: -
d_gene: -
j_gene: TRBJ1-4
CDR3nt: TGTGCCAGCAGCTTTGGCCTTCTTGAAAAACTGTTTTTT
CDR3aa: CASSFGLLEKLFF

v_gene: TRBV4-1
abundance: -
d_gene: TRBD2
j_gene: TRBJ2-3
CDR3nt: TGCGCCAGCAGCCGGGGGGGGAGCACAGATACGCAGTATTTT
CDR3aa: CASSRGGSTDTQYF

v_gene: TRBV27
abundance: -
d_gene: TRBD2
j_gene: TRBJ2-7
CDR3nt: TGTGCCAGCAGTTCGTCTCCCGGGGGGTACGAGCAGTACTTC
CDR3aa: CASSSSPGGYEQYF

v_gene: TRBV27
abundance: -
d_gene: -
j_gene: TRBJ2-1
CDR3nt: TGTGCCAGCAGTCTACGACAAACTGTTTCCTACAATGAGCAGTTCTTC
CDR3aa: CASSLRQTVSYNEQFF

v_gene: TRBV7-2
abundance: once
d_gene: TRBD1
j_gene: TRBJ2-7
CDR3nt: TGTGCCAGCAGCGAAAGTACAGGGGGGAGCTCCTACGAGCAGTACTTC
CDR3aa: CASSESTGGSSYEQYF

v_gene: TRBV29-1
abundance: -
d_gene: TRBD2
j_gene: TRBJ2-5
CDR3nt: TGCAGCCTGAGTAGGGCGGGAGGCCCTCAAGAGACCCAGTACTTC
CDR3aa: CSLSRAGGPQETQYF

v_gene: TRBV4-1
abundance: few
d_gene: -
j_gene: TRBJ1-2
CDR3nt: TGCGCCAGCAGCCAAGAATCAGGGACTTCAACCTTC
CDR3aa: CASSQESGTSTF

v_gene: TRBV29-1
abundance: once
d_gene: -
j_gene: TRBJ2-3
CDR3nt: TGCAGCGCGCAAGCGGCGGGGCACACAGATACGCAGTATTTT
CDR3aa: CSAQAAGHTDTQYF

v_gene: TRBV9
abundance: once
d_gene: -
j_gene: TRBJ1-4
CDR3nt: TGTGCCAGCAGCGCCACATCTCGGAATGAAAAACTGTTTTTT
CDR3aa: CASSATSRNEKLFF

v_gene: TRBV5-4
abundance: -
d_gene: TRBD2
j_gene: TRBJ2-5
CDR3nt: TGTGCCAGCAGCCCAACTAGCGGGAACGGGGTGACCCAGTACTTC
CDR3aa: CASSPTSGNGVTQYF

v_gene: TRBV5-1
abundance: -
d_gene: TRBD1
j_gene: TRBJ2-7
CDR3nt: TGCGCCAGCAGCTTGGCCCCCGGGACAGGGTTCTACGAGCAGTACTTC
CDR3aa: CASSLAPGTGFYEQYF

v_gene: TRBV12-2
abundance: few
d_gene: -
j_gene: TRBJ2-1
CDR3nt: TGTGCAAGTCGCTTAGCTCTGACAGGTGGTGAGCAGTTCTTC
CDR3aa: CASRLALTGGEQFF

v_gene: TRBV5-1
abundance: -
d_gene: -
j_gene: TRBJ2-1
CDR3nt: TGCGCCAGCAGCTCCCGGGACACCTACAATGAGCAGTTCTTC
CDR3aa: CASSSRDTYNEQFF

v_gene: TRBV5-4
abundance: -
d_gene: -
j_gene: TRBJ2-3
CDR3nt: TGTGCCACCTGGGCCCAATGGGGCACAGATACGCAGTATTTT
CDR3aa: CATWAQWGTDTQYF

v_gene: TRBV15
abundance: -
d_gene: -
j_gene: TRBJ2-5
CDR3nt: TGTGCCACCAGCAGAGATAATGGTACAGTCACGATAGAGACCCAGTACTTC
CDR3aa: CATSRDNGTVTIETQYF

v_gene: TRBV5-1
abundance: -
d_gene: -
j_gene: TRBJ2-2
CDR3nt: TGCGCCAGCAGGGTGAATGGCGGGGAGCTGTTTTTT
CDR3aa: CASRVNGGELFF

v_gene: TRBV4-2
abundance: -
d_gene: TRBD2
j_gene: TRBJ2-1
CDR3nt: TGTGCCAGCAGCCAGACCGGGACTAGCGTAAATGAGCAGTTCTTC
CDR3aa: CASSQTGTSVNEQFF